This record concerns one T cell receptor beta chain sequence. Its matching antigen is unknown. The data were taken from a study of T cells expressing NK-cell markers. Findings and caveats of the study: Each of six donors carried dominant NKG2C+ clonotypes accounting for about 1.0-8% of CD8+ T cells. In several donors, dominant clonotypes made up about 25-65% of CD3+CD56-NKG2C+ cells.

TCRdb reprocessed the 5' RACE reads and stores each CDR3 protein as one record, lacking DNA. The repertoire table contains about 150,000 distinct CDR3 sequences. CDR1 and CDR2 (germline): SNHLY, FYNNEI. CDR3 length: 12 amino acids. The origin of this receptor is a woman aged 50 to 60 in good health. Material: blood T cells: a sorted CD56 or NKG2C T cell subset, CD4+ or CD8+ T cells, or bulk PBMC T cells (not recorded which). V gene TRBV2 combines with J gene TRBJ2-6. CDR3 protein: CASYTGANVLTF.